These 17 T cell receptor beta chains were all obtained from the same sample, sequenced in a study of blood T cell repertoires in COVID-19. TCRdb's copy holds only in-frame clones and misses some; the assay was immunoSEQ multiplex PCR. The sample has tens of thousands of clones, around 82% seen once. Sample: peripheral blood. These receptors all stem from a human donor in a cohort sampled during active COVID-19.

V and J are TRBV27 and TRBJ2-6; the D is unclear. With 9 bases removed from V and 4 bases from J, the gap between germline ends came to 7 bases. The CDR3 runs 12 residues. Germline V gene sequence: CDR1 MNHEY, CDR2 SMNVEV (reference sequence). This CDR3 reads CASTGGANVLTF. CDR3 nucleotides: TGTGCCAGTACCGGGGGGGCCAACGTCCTGACTTTC.

The genes are TRBV9 and TRBJ2-1; a possible D gene is TRBD2 (5 bases). Trimming cost V 1 base and J 7 bases, with 9 bases left between them. The CDR3 spans 13 residues. CDR1 SGDLS and CDR2 YYNGEE come from the germline V gene. The DNA for the CDR3 is TGTGCCAGCAGCGTAACCCCGGGGAATGAGCAGTTCTTC. It codes for CASSVTPGNEQFF.

The CDR3 sequence: CASSIGLAGSETQYF. CDR3 DNA sequence: TGTGCCAGCAGTATAGGACTAGCGGGGTCGGAGACCCAGTACTTC. The rearrangement joins TRBV27 to TRBJ2-5; 12 bases align to TRBD2. J lost 5 bases, V lost 5 bases, and 6 bases had no gene match. Germline V gene lookup returns CDR1 MNHEY and CDR2 SMNVEV (reference sequence). This CDR3 is 15 amino acids long.

This clone was seen once. The J gene is TRBJ2-1, the V gene TRBV5-1; D is possibly TRBD2 (6 bases). The CDR3 loop spans 12 amino acids. V lost 2 bases, J lost 8 bases, and 8 bases lay in between. CDR1 is SGHRS and CDR2 is YFSETQ in the germline V gene. The chain's CDR3 is CASSFGSYEQFF. CDR3 DNA: TGCGCCAGCAGCTTCGGGAGTTATGAGCAGTTCTTC.

The chain couples TRBV27 to TRBJ2-3, with 10 nucleotides matching TRBD2. This CDR3 is built from 14 residues. Germline V gene data show CDR1 as MNHEY and CDR2 as SMNVEV (reference sequence). Unmatched junction bases numbered 3, after V lost 8 bases and J lost 1 base. The CDR3 region is CASRGTSGTDTQYF. The CDR3 nucleotides read TGTGCCAGCCGTGGGACTAGCGGCACAGATACGCAGTATTTT.

The V and J genes are TRBV4-2 and TRBJ1-3, with unresolved D. CDR3 size: 15 residues. Between the trimmed V and J ends, which lost 2 bases and 0 bases, there was a span of 8 bases. Germline CDR1 and CDR2: LGHNA and YNFKEQ. CDR3 amino acids: CASSQRENSGNTIYF. CDR3 sequence (DNA): TGTGCCAGCAGCCAACGGGAGAACTCTGGAAACACCATATATTTT.

This rearrangement joins TRBV29-1 to TRBJ1-1, with TRBD1 matching over 12 bases. CDR1 and CDR2 from the germline V gene are SQVTM and ANQGSEA. The CDR3 sequence is 15 residues long. Trimming took 4 bases from V and 1 from J; bases not matched to a gene: 4. The DNA for the CDR3 is TGCAGCGTTGGGGACAGGGGGCCCGAGAACACTGAAGCTTTCTTT. This encodes CSVGDRGPENTEAFF.

The chain couples TRBV7-6 to TRBJ2-7; D is possibly TRBD1 (6 bases). Trimming shortened V by 3 bases and J by 5 bases, and 17 bases separated the two germline ends. The CDR3 covers 15 residues. Germline V gene sequence: CDR1 SGHVS, CDR2 FNYEAQ. The CDR3 coding sequence is TGTGCCAGCAGCTTTTATGGGCAGGGGAAGAACGAGCAGTACTTC. Amino acid sequence: CASSFYGQGKNEQYF.

V gene TRBV10-3 combines with J gene TRBJ2-7; TRBD1 is a possible D gene (6 bases). The CDR3 has 15 amino acids. V lost 3 bases, J lost 4 bases, and 16 bases lay in between. The germline CDR1 and CDR2 sequences are ENHRY and SYGVKD. CDR3 nucleotide sequence: TGTGCCATCAGTGAAGTCCAGGGGCGAAGGTACGAGCAGTACTTC. Amino acids: CAISEVQGRRYEQYF.

The J gene is TRBJ2-2, the V gene TRBV5-5; D remains unclear. CDR3 length equals 17 residues. V was shortened by 2 bases and J by 0 bases, with 14 bases between the two germline ends. The germline V gene encodes CDR1 SGHKS and CDR2 YYEKEE (reference sequence). CDR3 DNA: TGTGCCAGCAGCTTTAACCGCGACAACACGAACACCGGGGAGCTGTTTTTT. Translating it yields CASSFNRDNTNTGELFF.

This chain connects TRBV7-6 to TRBJ2-2; D perhaps matches TRBD2 (5 bases). Germline loops: CDR1 SGHVS, CDR2 FNYEAQ. V was shortened by 2 bases and J by 7 bases, with 11 bases between the two germline ends. The CDR3 is 14 amino acids. CDR3 in amino acids: CASSLRDSGGELFF. The DNA for the CDR3 is TGTGCCAGCAGCTTACGGGATTCGGGCGGGGAGCTGTTTTTT.

The chain has TRBV5-1 and TRBJ2-2, with 10 bases fitting TRBD2. V lost 0 bases, J lost 6 bases, and 2 bases stayed unmatched. CDR3 size: 15 residues. Germline V gene lookup returns CDR1 SGHRS and CDR2 YFSETQ. Here the CDR3 DNA reads TGCGCCAGCAGCTTGGGTGGACTAGCGGCCGGGGAGCTGTTTTTT. Its translation is CASSLGGLAAGELFF.

This clone was observed once. The chain uses TRBV19 and TRBJ2-7; TRBD2 aligns across 8 bases. With V trimmed by 7 bases and J by 3 bases, 8 bases remained unmatched. The V gene's germline CDR1 is LNHDA and CDR2 SQIVND (reference sequence). The length of the CDR3 is 14 residues. The CDR3 reads CASTPTGGIYEQYF. CDR3 nucleotide sequence: TGTGCCAGTACCCCTACGGGGGGGATCTACGAGCAGTACTTC.

This clone was detected a few times. The chain joins TRBV6-5 to TRBJ1-1; 8 nucleotides agree with TRBD1. CDR1 is MNHEY, CDR2 SVGAGI, per germline. V was pared by 2 bases and J by 5 bases, with 10 bases of the junction left unmatched. The CDR3 runs to 16 residues. In DNA form, the CDR3 reads TGTGCCAGCAGTTACGAGGCCAGGGGGCCTGGGACTGAAGCTTTCTTT. Protein: CASSYEARGPGTEAFF.

V and J are TRBV4-1 and TRBJ2-3; 8 bases align to TRBD2. Germline-derived CDR1 and CDR2 are MGHRA and YSYEKL. The CDR3 runs 17 residues. The V and J ends lost 0 bases and 1 base, in that order; junction bases with no gene match: 6. CDR3 sequence: CASSQDWAGGGTDTQYF. Here the CDR3 DNA reads TGCGCCAGCAGCCAAGATTGGGCGGGGGGAGGCACAGATACGCAGTATTTT.

The chain joins TRBV14 to TRBJ1-2, with no clear D. This CDR3 contains 14 residues. The germline V gene encodes CDR1 SGHDN and CDR2 FVKESK. V lost 6 bases to trimming and J lost 8 bases, with 19 bases between them. CDR3 DNA sequence: TGTGCCAGCAGGCGACTCGGAAACAGAGGGGGCTACACCTTC. Its translation is CASRRLGNRGGYTF. The full variable domain, in which reference TRBV14 and TRBJ1-2 provide the parts outside the CDR3, is EAGVTQFPSHSVIEKGQTVTLRCDPISGHDNLYWYRRVMGKEIKFLLHFVKESKQDESGMPNNRFLAERTGGTYSTLKVQPAELEDSGVYFCASRRLGNRGGYTFGSGTRLTVV.

The DNA of the CDR3 is TGTGCCAGCAGCCAAGAAACAGGGTCCTATAATTCACCCCTCCACTTT. Amino acids: CASSQETGSYNSPLHF. The chain combines TRBV3-1 (or the pseudogene TRBV3-2) with TRBJ1-6, with D possibly being TRBD1 (6 bases). This CDR3 region has 16 residues. The ends were cut back, 0 bases at V and 1 base at J, with 7 bases in the middle. The germline V gene has CDR1 LGHDT and CDR2 YNNKEL (reference sequence).